Listed below are T cell receptor beta chains from one sample, sequenced in a study of blood T cell repertoires in COVID-19. The method was immunoSEQ multiplex PCR; TCRdb's version includes in-frame clones alone and lacks a portion of them. The data show about 130,000 clones, with roughly 80% seen just once and 16% held by the top ten. The sample taken for sequencing was peripheral blood. These receptors were obtained from a woman aged 45-60 years with acute or convalescent COVID-19. Each CDR3 is given with its conserved first and last residue. The order of the fields is clone size, V gene, D gene, CDR3 length, J gene, CDR3 DNA, CDR3 protein. A D gene is named only where the DNA matches it firmly. Size tells how often a clone was seen (once, few, many) or the class of an expanded clone, and some rows leave it out.

abundance: -
v_gene: TRBV19
d_gene: TRBD1
len: 14
j_gene: TRBJ2-1
CDR3nt: TGTGCCAGTAGTATTAGACAGGGGGGGAATGAGCAGTTCTTC
CDR3aa: CASSIRQGGNEQFF

abundance: -
v_gene: TRBV19
d_gene: -
len: 12
j_gene: TRBJ1-6
CDR3nt: TGTGCCAGCCGACAGGTGTACTCACCCCTCCACTTT
CDR3aa: CASRQVYSPLHF

abundance: few
v_gene: TRBV2
d_gene: -
len: 14
j_gene: TRBJ1-2
CDR3nt: TGTGCCAGCAGTGCAGGGTTCCCGAACTATGGCTACACCTTC
CDR3aa: CASSAGFPNYGYTF

abundance: -
v_gene: TRBV11-2
d_gene: -
len: 13
j_gene: TRBJ1-1
CDR3nt: TGTGCCAGCAGCAATGGGGGGGACACTGAAGCTTTCTTT
CDR3aa: CASSNGGDTEAFF

abundance: -
v_gene: TRBV24-1
d_gene: -
len: 14
j_gene: TRBJ2-1
CDR3nt: TGTGCCACCAGTGCGGGCCCCAGGGCTGCTGAGCAGTTCTTC
CDR3aa: CATSAGPRAAEQFF

abundance: -
v_gene: TRBV5-4
d_gene: TRBD1
len: 11
j_gene: TRBJ1-4
CDR3nt: TGTGCCAGCAGCCAGGGGGGAAAACTGTTTTTT
CDR3aa: CASSQGGKLFF

abundance: once
v_gene: TRBV4-2
d_gene: TRBD2
len: 15
j_gene: TRBJ2-3
CDR3nt: TGTGCCAGCAGCCGACTGGCGGGGGGCACAGATACGCAGTATTTT
CDR3aa: CASSRLAGGTDTQYF

abundance: -
v_gene: TRBV15
d_gene: TRBD1
len: 13
j_gene: TRBJ1-6
CDR3nt: TGTGCCACCAGCAGCACAGGGGGTTCACCCCTCCACTTT
CDR3aa: CATSSTGGSPLHF

abundance: -
v_gene: TRBV29-1
d_gene: -
len: 12
j_gene: TRBJ1-2
CDR3nt: TGCAGCGTCGAACGCCCGGGATATGGCTACACCTTC
CDR3aa: CSVERPGYGYTF

abundance: -
v_gene: TRBV12-3/TRBV12-4
d_gene: -
len: 12
j_gene: TRBJ1-1
CDR3nt: TGTGCCAGCAGTTACAGGAACACTGAAGCTTTCTTT
CDR3aa: CASSYRNTEAFF

abundance: few
v_gene: TRBV3-1/TRBV3-2
d_gene: TRBD1
len: 16
j_gene: TRBJ1-3
CDR3nt: TGTGCCAGCAGCGTCACAGGGGGGGTCTCTGGAAACACCATATATTTT
CDR3aa: CASSVTGGVSGNTIYF

abundance: -
v_gene: TRBV19
d_gene: TRBD2
len: 15
j_gene: TRBJ2-7
CDR3nt: TGTGCCAGTAGTACCCCAGCGGGGGTCCCCTACGAGCAGTACTTC
CDR3aa: CASSTPAGVPYEQYF

abundance: -
v_gene: TRBV28
d_gene: -
len: 13
j_gene: TRBJ1-1
CDR3nt: TGTGCCAGCAGTGGACAGTTGAACACTGAAGCTTTCTTT
CDR3aa: CASSGQLNTEAFF

abundance: few
v_gene: TRBV2
d_gene: -
len: 14
j_gene: TRBJ1-5
CDR3nt: TGTGCCAGCAGTCAGGGGACTAGCAATCAGCCCCAGCATTTT
CDR3aa: CASSQGTSNQPQHF

abundance: -
v_gene: TRBV5-4
d_gene: -
len: 12
j_gene: TRBJ2-3
CDR3nt: TGTGCCAGCAGCCTAAGCACAGATACGCAGTATTTT
CDR3aa: CASSLSTDTQYF

abundance: -
v_gene: TRBV5-4
d_gene: -
len: 11
j_gene: TRBJ2-7
CDR3nt: TGTGCCAGCAGCTTGGTTCTCGAGCAGTACTTC
CDR3aa: CASSLVLEQYF

abundance: -
v_gene: TRBV27
d_gene: TRBD1
len: 16
j_gene: TRBJ1-5
CDR3nt: TGTGCCAGCAGCGAACAGGGGGCGTCGGGCAATCAGCCCCAGCATTTT
CDR3aa: CASSEQGASGNQPQHF

abundance: -
v_gene: TRBV9
d_gene: TRBD1
len: 16
j_gene: TRBJ2-3
CDR3nt: TGTGCCAGCAGCGTTCCGGGACAGGGGGCGTCAGATACGCAGTATTTT
CDR3aa: CASSVPGQGASDTQYF

abundance: -
v_gene: TRBV19
d_gene: -
len: 17
j_gene: TRBJ1-1
CDR3nt: TGTGCCAGTAGTATAATCCGGACACCGACCGGGAACACTGAAGCTTTCTTT
CDR3aa: CASSIIRTPTGNTEAFF

abundance: -
v_gene: TRBV18
d_gene: -
len: 15
j_gene: TRBJ1-2
CDR3nt: TGTGCCAGCTCACCACCCGGGAGGGAGAACTATGGCCACACCTTC
CDR3aa: CASSPPGRENYGHTF

abundance: -
v_gene: TRBV11-2
d_gene: -
len: 14
j_gene: TRBJ1-3
CDR3nt: TGTGCCAGCAGCTGGGACAACTCAGAAAACACCATATATTTT
CDR3aa: CASSWDNSENTIYF

abundance: -
v_gene: TRBV7-8
d_gene: TRBD1
len: 18
j_gene: TRBJ1-1
CDR3nt: TGTGCCAGCAGCTTAGCCCTGGACAGGTCGAACGAGAACACTGAAGCTTTCTTT
CDR3aa: CASSLALDRSNENTEAFF

abundance: -
v_gene: TRBV21-1
d_gene: -
len: 12
j_gene: TRBJ1-4
CDR3nt: TGTGGGGTCGCGGGAACTAATGAAAAACTGTTTTTT
CDR3aa: CGVAGTNEKLFF

abundance: -
v_gene: TRBV5-6
d_gene: TRBD2
len: 15
j_gene: TRBJ2-3
CDR3nt: TGTGCCAGCAGCCTTCGGGTCGGGGGGGTTCATACGCAGTATTTT
CDR3aa: CASSLRVGGVHTQYF

abundance: -
v_gene: TRBV7-9
d_gene: -
len: 13
j_gene: TRBJ1-5
CDR3nt: TGTGCCAGCAGCTTTGGCAGCAATCAGCCCCAGCATTTT
CDR3aa: CASSFGSNQPQHF

abundance: -
v_gene: TRBV28
d_gene: -
len: 11
j_gene: TRBJ2-5
CDR3nt: TGTGCCACAGGGTCACAAGAGACCCAGTACTTC
CDR3aa: CATGSQETQYF

abundance: -
v_gene: TRBV5-1
d_gene: -
len: 15
j_gene: TRBJ2-6
CDR3nt: TGCGCCAGCAGCTTGTCCCATTCTGGGGCCAACGTCCTGACTTTC
CDR3aa: CASSLSHSGANVLTF

abundance: -
v_gene: TRBV6-5
d_gene: -
len: 11
j_gene: TRBJ2-7
CDR3nt: TGTGCCAGCAGTTACCAGTACGAGCAGTACTTC
CDR3aa: CASSYQYEQYF

abundance: -
v_gene: TRBV5-4
d_gene: -
len: 16
j_gene: TRBJ1-4
CDR3nt: TGTGCCAGCAGCTTGGATATGGCGGGCGCTAATGAAAAACTGTTTTTT
CDR3aa: CASSLDMAGANEKLFF

abundance: -
v_gene: TRBV2
d_gene: -
len: 13
j_gene: TRBJ1-5
CDR3nt: TGTGCCAGCACAGGGGTTAGCAATCAGCCCCAGCATTTT
CDR3aa: CASTGVSNQPQHF

abundance: -
v_gene: TRBV9
d_gene: TRBD2
len: 16
j_gene: TRBJ2-1
CDR3nt: TGTGCCAGCAGCGTAGACGGGAGGGAGGGGGTCTATGAGCAGTTCTTC
CDR3aa: CASSVDGREGVYEQFF

abundance: once
v_gene: TRBV10-2
d_gene: -
len: 11
j_gene: TRBJ2-1
CDR3nt: TGCGCCAGCACTAATAACAATGAGCAGTTCTTC
CDR3aa: CASTNNNEQFF

abundance: -
v_gene: TRBV5-1
d_gene: TRBD2
len: 15
j_gene: TRBJ2-3
CDR3nt: TGCGCCAGCAGCTTGGAAGCGGGGAGCACAGATACGCAGTATTTT
CDR3aa: CASSLEAGSTDTQYF

abundance: -
v_gene: TRBV19
d_gene: TRBD2
len: 14
j_gene: TRBJ2-3
CDR3nt: TGTGCCAGTAGTGGAGCGGGGAGGGCAGATACGCAGTATTTT
CDR3aa: CASSGAGRADTQYF

abundance: -
v_gene: TRBV27
d_gene: TRBD2
len: 14
j_gene: TRBJ2-3
CDR3nt: TGTGCCAGCAGCGGGACTAGCGGGGTTTATACGCAGTATTTT
CDR3aa: CASSGTSGVYTQYF

abundance: once
v_gene: TRBV7-2
d_gene: TRBD1
len: 14
j_gene: TRBJ1-2
CDR3nt: TGTGCCAGCAGCTTAGTGACAGGGGGGTATGGCTACACCTTC
CDR3aa: CASSLVTGGYGYTF

abundance: -
v_gene: TRBV5-5
d_gene: -
len: 13
j_gene: TRBJ2-7
CDR3nt: TGTGCCAGCAGCTTTCGGGACACATACGAGCAGTACTTC
CDR3aa: CASSFRDTYEQYF

abundance: few
v_gene: TRBV5-1
d_gene: TRBD2
len: 15
j_gene: TRBJ2-7
CDR3nt: TGCGCCAGCAGCTTGGTGGCTAGCGGGGGCAACGAGCAGTACTTC
CDR3aa: CASSLVASGGNEQYF

abundance: -
v_gene: TRBV28
d_gene: TRBD1
len: 19
j_gene: TRBJ1-5
CDR3nt: TGTGCCAGCAGTGACCCCCGGGACAGGGGGCGCCGGGGCAATCAGCCCCAGCATTTT
CDR3aa: CASSDPRDRGRRGNQPQHF

abundance: once
v_gene: TRBV6-1
d_gene: TRBD1
len: 15
j_gene: TRBJ1-6
CDR3nt: TGTGCCAGCAGTGAAGTCAGGGGGCTGGTATCACCCCTCCACTTT
CDR3aa: CASSEVRGLVSPLHF

abundance: -
v_gene: TRBV14
d_gene: TRBD1
len: 14
j_gene: TRBJ1-1
CDR3nt: TGTGCCAGCAGCCGCCGGACAGGGCTCACTGAAGCTTTCTTT
CDR3aa: CASSRRTGLTEAFF

abundance: -
v_gene: TRBV2
d_gene: -
len: 13
j_gene: TRBJ1-1
CDR3nt: TGTGCCAGCAGTGTACAGGGTAGCACTGAAGCTTTCTTT
CDR3aa: CASSVQGSTEAFF

abundance: -
v_gene: TRBV9
d_gene: TRBD1
len: 15
j_gene: TRBJ1-6
CDR3nt: TGTGCCAGCAGCACCGGGGACAGGCCGAATTCACCCCTCCACTTT
CDR3aa: CASSTGDRPNSPLHF

abundance: -
v_gene: TRBV18
d_gene: -
len: 15
j_gene: TRBJ1-1
CDR3nt: TGTGCCAGCTCACCACGGGAGGGGCATAGCACTGAAGCTTTCTTT
CDR3aa: CASSPREGHSTEAFF

abundance: -
v_gene: TRBV25-1
d_gene: -
len: 18
j_gene: TRBJ1-1
CDR3nt: TGTGCCAGCAGTGATTCGGTAGGCGGGCCAAAACGTAACACTGAAGCTTTCTTT
CDR3aa: CASSDSVGGPKRNTEAFF

abundance: -
v_gene: TRBV6-6
d_gene: TRBD2
len: 14
j_gene: TRBJ2-1
CDR3nt: TGTGCCATCCGCGGCGGGGGGGTTTACAATGAGCAGTTCTTC
CDR3aa: CAIRGGGVYNEQFF

abundance: -
v_gene: TRBV6-5
d_gene: TRBD2
len: 15
j_gene: TRBJ2-5
CDR3nt: TGTGCCAGCAGTCCGGGGACTAGCTTGGGAGAGACCCAGTACTTC
CDR3aa: CASSPGTSLGETQYF

abundance: -
v_gene: TRBV18
d_gene: -
len: 13
j_gene: TRBJ1-4
CDR3nt: TGTGCCAGCTCAAAGGGGGCTAATGAAAAACTGTTTTTT
CDR3aa: CASSKGANEKLFF